At least ten counts were recorded for the clone carrying this TCR beta chain. These data belong to a study of T cells in Graves' hyperthyroidism and ophthalmopathy. Turning to the study itself: Sampling of peripheral blood happened at initial diagnosis, prior to any treatment.

The CDR3 spans 16 residues. V shed 3 bases and J shed 2 bases, with 16 bases lying between them. Germline V gene sequence: CDR1 LGHNA, CDR2 YSLEER. A patient was excluded if there was uncontrolled infection, other autoimmune disease, pregnancy or lactation. RNA transcripts served as the template for amplifying TCR beta CDR3 regions. The primer set for the first-round RT-PCR of the TCR CDR3 was HTBI. TCRdb used MiXCR to reprocess the multiplex PCR reads, holding one entry per CDR3 protein. The sample consists of roughly 500,000 distinct CDR3 sequences, approximately 25% of them appearing once. The TCR originated in a woman aged 30 to 39 with Graves' ophthalmopathy. The genes are TRBV4-3 and TRBJ2-5; a possible D gene is TRBD1 (7 bases). Sequencing input: blood. The CDR3 nucleotides read TGCGCCAGCAGCCAGTATGGCGGGACAGAACAAGAGACCCAGTACTTC. It yields the protein CASSQYGGTEQETQYF.